The entry that follows covers one T cell receptor (beta chain) sequence. These data belong to a study of blood T cells in healthy people across ages. The ends were cut back, 8 bases at V and 5 bases at J, with 9 bases in the middle. The CDR3 totals 11 residues. Germline lookup yields CDR1 MDHEN and CDR2 SYDVKM. Primed by a sample-barcoded 5' primer and a J-beta primer mix, a second PCR proceeded for roughly 6 to 12 cycles. Via MiXCR, TCRdb re-called the 5' RACE reads, giving one row per CDR3 protein. The data show over 1,200,000 distinct CDR3 sequences, with around 55% seen just once and over 6.5% held by the top ten.

This receptor was taken from a man between 18 and 35 years old in good health. The sequenced material came from blood. This chain connects TRBV28 to TRBJ2-5, with D hard to call. CDR3: CASGVAETQYF. The CDR3 DNA reads as TGTGCCAGCGGGGTCGCGGAGACCCAGTACTTC.